A selection of T cell receptor beta chains follows, all from one sample in a study of shared T cell receptors in the human thymus. Profiled with immunoSEQ multiplex PCR; TCRdb holds only in-frame clones, not every one. Of roughly 710,000 clones in the sample, 70% to 90% were seen once. Separately, the same data were catalogued under a study of human thymus T cells.

The sequencing input was thymocytes. The receptors derive from a girl under three years old with a congenital heart defect. Each CDR3 is given with its conserved first and last residue. Each record gives: J gene, D gene, V gene, clone size, CDR3 protein, CDR3 DNA. The D gene is left open where the match is weak. The listing skips clone size in some rows; elsewhere it reads once, few, many or a size class.

>TRBJ1-1|NA|TRBV5-4|NA
CASSFIVDTLVVNTEAFF
TGTGCCAGCAGCTTTATTGTCGACACCCTGGTCGTGAACACTGAAGCTTTCTTT
>TRBJ2-5|TRBD1|TRBV9|once
CASSVAGDRAETQYF
TGTGCCAGCAGCGTAGCGGGGGACAGGGCAGAGACCCAGTACTTC
>TRBJ1-2|TRBD1|TRBV4-1|NA
CASSLRRGTGRELGYGYTF
TGCGCCAGCAGCCTCAGACGGGGGACAGGGAGGGAATTGGGCTATGGCTACACCTTC
>TRBJ2-7|NA|TRBV20-1|NA
CSVRAPYEQYF
TGCAGTGTGCGGGCCCCCTACGAGCAGTACTTC
>TRBJ1-5|TRBD1|TRBV4-2|NA
CASSQDDRGRVGAQHF
TGTGCCAGCAGCCAAGATGACAGGGGGCGAGTAGGAGCCCAGCATTTT
>TRBJ1-1|TRBD1|TRBV5-1|NA
CASSLGQGHTEAFF
TGCGCCAGCAGCTTAGGACAGGGGCACACTGAAGCTTTCTTT
>TRBJ2-3|TRBD2|TRBV13|once
CASSIVAGGTDTQYF
TGTGCCAGCAGCATAGTAGCGGGGGGCACAGATACGCAGTATTTT
>TRBJ1-3|NA|TRBV10-3|NA
CAIRTGGTIYF
TGTGCCATCAGGACGGGAGGCACCATATATTTT
>TRBJ2-3|NA|TRBV12-1|NA
CASSLPSGGYTDTQYF
TGTGCCAGCAGCCTACCTAGCGGGGGGTACACAGATACGCAGTATTTT
>TRBJ1-1|NA|TRBV19|NA
CASSSIQGLATEAFF
TGTGCCAGTAGTAGCATACAGGGATTGGCCACTGAAGCTTTCTTT
>TRBJ1-2|TRBD1|TRBV7-9|NA
CASSPKTGTHRYGYTF
TGTGCCAGCAGCCCAAAGACAGGGACGCACCGCTATGGCTACACCTTC
>TRBJ1-3|NA|TRBV5-1|NA
CASSLGGKALGNTIYF
TGCGCCAGCAGCTTGGGCGGTAAGGCCCTCGGAAACACCATATATTTT
>TRBJ1-2|NA|TRBV27|NA
CASSLRFGGANYGYTF
TGTGCCAGCAGTTTAAGGTTCGGGGGGGCTAACTATGGCTACACCTTC
>TRBJ2-1|NA|TRBV5-1|NA
CASSYGTTYNEQFF
TGCGCCAGCAGCTACGGGACAACCTACAATGAGCAGTTCTTC
>TRBJ2-2|NA|TRBV4-1|NA
CASSQAWTGRDTGELFF
TGCGCCAGCAGCCAAGCATGGACAGGGAGGGACACCGGGGAGCTGTTTTTT
>TRBJ1-1|NA|TRBV7-2|NA
CASSLEEGMNTEAFF
TGTGCCAGCAGCTTAGAGGAGGGTATGAACACTGAAGCTTTCTTT
>TRBJ1-1|TRBD1|TRBV10-3|NA
CAIRGQRFEAFF
TGTGCCATCAGGGGACAGAGATTTGAAGCTTTCTTT
>TRBJ1-2|TRBD1|TRBV7-9|NA
CASSLGWTGPYGYTF
TGTGCCAGCAGCTTAGGGTGGACAGGGCCCTATGGCTACACCTTC
>TRBJ2-3|NA|TRBV25-1|NA
CASSGPGFSTDTQYF
TGTGCCAGCAGTGGGCCAGGGTTCAGCACAGATACGCAGTATTTT
>TRBJ2-3|NA|TRBV18|NA
CASSPPGSPSTDTQYF
TGTGCCAGCTCACCCCCGGGATCCCCGAGCACAGATACGCAGTATTTT
>TRBJ1-2|NA|TRBV7-8|NA
CASSLYMFGRGSYGYTF
TGTGCCAGCAGCTTATATATGTTCGGTCGGGGGTCCTATGGCTACACCTTC
>TRBJ2-1|TRBD1|TRBV9|NA
CASSGRDRDNEQFF
TGTGCCAGCAGCGGACGGGACAGGGACAATGAGCAGTTCTTC
>TRBJ1-1|TRBD1|TRBV6-1|NA
CASSERTWTGQGETSPNAFF
TGTGCCAGCAGTGAAAGGACCTGGACCGGACAGGGAGAGACATCCCCGAATGCTTTCTTT
>TRBJ1-6|NA|TRBV5-6|few
CASSPSGGPRGPLHF
TGTGCCAGCAGCCCATCGGGGGGGCCTCGGGGACCCCTCCACTTT
>TRBJ2-7|TRBD1|TRBV7-2|NA
CASSQERQGPYEQYF
TGTGCCAGCAGCCAAGAGCGACAGGGGCCCTACGAGCAGTACTTC
>TRBJ1-6|TRBD1|TRBV4-1|few
CASSRRDRSSPLHF
TGCGCCAGCAGCCGCCGGGACAGGAGCTCACCCCTCCACTTT
>TRBJ1-2|NA|TRBV5-6|NA
CASSLGGGRGYTF
TGTGCCAGCAGCTTGGGGGGGGGCCGGGGCTACACCTTC
>TRBJ1-5|NA|TRBV4-1|NA
CASSHQGFSNQPQHF
TGCGCCAGCAGCCATCAGGGGTTTAGCAATCAGCCCCAGCATTTT
>TRBJ1-2|NA|TRBV14|NA
CASSPRERLSYGYTF
TGTGCCAGCAGCCCCCGGGAGCGCCTTTCCTATGGCTACACCTTC
>TRBJ1-5|TRBD1|TRBV6-5|NA
CASSYSRQGSQPQHF
TGTGCCAGCAGTTACTCCCGACAGGGTAGTCAGCCCCAGCATTTT
>TRBJ1-2|NA|TRBV6-6|NA
CASSYGGIRGGYTF
TGTGCCAGCAGTTACGGAGGGATTCGAGGTGGCTACACCTTC
>TRBJ1-1|NA|TRBV9|NA
CASGRVENTEAFF
TGTGCCAGTGGCCGGGTGGAGAACACTGAAGCTTTCTTT
>TRBJ2-2|TRBD2|TRBV29-1|NA
CSVEGRSGGAYNMNTGELFF
TGCAGCGTTGAAGGTCGTAGCGGGGGGGCGTACAACATGAACACCGGGGAGCTGTTTTTT
>TRBJ1-3|TRBD1|TRBV4-1|NA
CASSQADRGNTIYF
TGCGCCAGCAGCCAAGCGGACAGGGGAAACACCATATATTTT
>TRBJ1-2|NA|TRBV4-3|NA
CASSQALRVGNDYGYTF
TGCGCCAGCAGTCAGGCCCTGAGAGTCGGGAATGACTATGGCTACACCTTC
>TRBJ2-1|TRBD2|TRBV9|NA
CASSGLAGVWNEQFF
TGTGCCAGCAGCGGTCTAGCGGGGGTTTGGAATGAGCAGTTCTTC
>TRBJ2-3|NA|TRBV28|NA
CASRSSTTETDTQYF
TGTGCCAGCAGGAGTAGCACGACAGAGACAGATACGCAGTATTTT
>TRBJ2-5|TRBD1|TRBV13|NA
CASSLSGQGEGTQYF
TGTGCCAGCAGCTTGTCCGGACAGGGAGAGGGGACCCAGTACTTC
>TRBJ2-1|TRBD2|TRBV4-2|few
CASSQDARAGGPFEQFF
TGTGCCAGCAGCCAAGATGCCCGGGCGGGGGGGCCTTTTGAGCAGTTCTTC
>TRBJ2-3|TRBD2|TRBV7-9|NA
CASSQRTSASTDTQYF
TGTGCCAGCAGCCAACGTACTAGCGCAAGCACAGATACGCAGTATTTT
>TRBJ1-2|NA|TRBV4-1|NA
CASSHPDSIDYGYTF
TGCGCCAGCAGCCATCCCGACAGTATCGACTATGGCTACACCTTC
>TRBJ1-1|NA|TRBV6-1|NA
CASSRTQGMNTEAFF
TGTGCCAGCAGTCGGACCCAGGGGATGAACACTGAAGCTTTCTTT
>TRBJ2-1|NA|TRBV6-1|NA
CASSEFLTSSSKWNEQFF
TGTGCCAGCAGTGAATTCTTAACTAGCTCGAGTAAGTGGAATGAGCAGTTCTTC
>TRBJ1-2|NA|TRBV5-6|NA
CASSTTPNQYTF
TGTGCCAGCAGCACGACACCTAACCAATACACCTTC
>TRBJ1-2|TRBD1|TRBV30|NA
CAWSVPADRGFNYGYTF
TGTGCCTGGAGTGTACCGGCCGACAGGGGATTTAACTATGGCTACACCTTC
>TRBJ2-1|NA|TRBV2|NA
CASSESVEQFF
TGTGCCAGCAGTGAATCGGTTGAGCAGTTCTTC
>TRBJ1-2|TRBD1|TRBV2|NA
CASSQKAGQGAEINYGYTF
TGTGCCAGCAGTCAGAAAGCGGGACAGGGTGCGGAAATAAACTATGGCTACACCTTC